This T cell receptor beta chain appears in the sequencing data of a study of blood T cell repertoires in COVID-19. Study context: Samples taken during acute and convalescent COVID-19 were collected in the United States, Italy and Spain. From T cells, B-cell-depleted T cells, or PBMCs came the material, which was cDNA or gDNA.

Germline V gives CDR1 KGHSH, CDR2 LQKENI. The ends were cut back, 3 bases at V and 4 bases at J, with 7 bases in the middle. The CDR3 has 12 amino acids. Generated by immunoSEQ multiplex PCR, the TCRdb table keeps only in-frame clones and is missing some. The sample consists of about 190,000 clones, around 83% of them appearing once. This clonotype originated in a woman in her 40s in a cohort exposed to, infected with or recovered from COVID-19 (not recorded which). The sequenced sample consisted of PBMCs or T cells enriched from blood (not recorded which). The rearrangement joins TRBV18 to TRBJ2-7; D is unclear. CDR3 protein: CASSPLYYEQYF. The DNA of the CDR3 is TGTGCCAGCTCACCCCTATATTACGAGCAGTACTTC.